This TCR beta chain was retrieved from a study of response to subunit inactivated influenza vaccine. TCRdb processed the RT-PCR reads anew with MiXCR; each CDR3 protein has one entry. The sample holds about 520,000 distinct CDR3 sequences, around 25% seen once. Only one count was recorded for this clonotype. What it binds is unknown. Study-level findings and limits: The authors offered the suggestion that each seasonal influenza vaccination recruits few new T cells.

In germline, CDR1 is LNHDA, CDR2 SQIVND (reference sequence). Trimming at V came to 7 bases and at J to 5 bases, leaving 9 bases not matched to a gene. This CDR3 contains 15 residues. This specimen was CD4+ T cells sorted from PBMCs, taken roughly 5 days after vaccination. The TCR was taken from a man aged 50 to 59 who received an inactivated influenza vaccine. V and J are TRBV19 and TRBJ2-2; TRBD1 aligns across 8 bases. The CDR3 nucleotides are TGTGCCAGTAAACAGGGACAGGAGAGGACCGGGGAGCTGTTTTTT. It specifies CASKQGQERTGELFF.